The clone carrying this T cell receptor beta chain has at least ten counts. The data were obtained in a study of T cells in Graves' hyperthyroidism and ophthalmopathy. Amplification targeted TCR beta CDR3 regions from RNA transcripts. First-round RT-PCR of the TCR CDR3 relied on the HTBI primer set. MiXCR, applied by TCRdb to the multiplex PCR reads, yields one record per CDR3 protein. The sample comprises approximately 400,000 distinct CDR3 sequences, 15% to 18% of which are singletons, and around a quarter rests with the top ten. Lactation, pregnancy, other autoimmune disease or uncontrolled infection excluded patients. CDR1 is DFQATT and CDR2 is SNEGSKA in the germline V gene (reference sequence). J was trimmed by 5 bases and V by 1 base; bases with no gene match: 5. The CDR3 loop spans 14 amino acids.

The sample comprised blood. This chain links TRBV20-1 with TRBJ2-7; 10 bases are shared with TRBD1. This clonotype was obtained from a woman under 30 with Graves' hyperthyroidism that later progressed to Graves' ophthalmopathy. CDR3: CSARAGTGEHEQYF. CDR3 sequence (DNA): TGCAGTGCTAGAGCCGGGACAGGGGAACACGAGCAGTACTTC.